The 30 T cell receptor beta chains presented below share a single source sample, sequenced in a study of blood T cell repertoires in COVID-19. Assay used: immunoSEQ multiplex PCR; TCRdb lists only in-frame clones, some missing. Here the sample spans approximately 210,000 clones, roughly 88% being singletons. The sequenced material came from PBMCs or T cells enriched from blood (not recorded which). The receptors come from a woman aged 45-59 years with acute COVID-19.

CDR3 DNA sequence: TGTGCCAGTAGTGGGGACAGGGGGCGATATGGTGGCTACACCTTC. It yields the protein CASSGDRGRYGGYTF. This chain connects TRBV19 to TRBJ1-2; 12 bases agree with TRBD1. CDR1 and CDR2 from the germline V gene are LNHDA and SQIVND (reference sequence). V trimming: 5 bases; J trimming: 7 bases; junction bases outside the gene matches: 8. The CDR3 spans 15 residues.

The chain uses TRBV18 and TRBJ2-2, with 8 bases lining up with TRBD1. Germline CDR1 is KGHSH and CDR2 is LQKENI. This CDR3 has 17 amino acids. Trimming removed 4 bases from V and 4 bases from J; junction bases left unmatched: 11. This CDR3 reads CASSRLNRGSSTGELFF. The DNA of the CDR3 is TGTGCCAGCTCACGTCTAAACAGGGGGAGTAGCACCGGGGAGCTGTTTTTT.

The chain carries TRBV6-5 and TRBJ2-1, with D perhaps TRBD1 (6 bases). This CDR3 is 13 amino acids long. The V gene lost 6 bases and the J gene lost 6 bases, with 12 bases spanning the gap. Germline CDR1 and CDR2: MNHEY and SVGAGI. CDR3 DNA: TGTGCCAGCAGCGCCACAGGGACCAATGAGCAGTTCTTC. Its protein is CASSATGTNEQFF.

CDR3 bases: TGTGCCAGCAGTTTCCGGGGAGGGACCGGGGAGCTGTTTTTT. Translation gives CASSFRGGTGELFF. The chain recombines TRBV27 with TRBJ2-2, with 7 bases that match TRBD2. CDR3 length: 14 residues. V lost 3 bases to trimming and J lost 5 bases; unmatched junction nucleotides: 3. CDR1 is MNHEY and CDR2 is SMNVEV in the germline V gene (reference sequence).

The chain combines TRBV15 with TRBJ2-3, with TRBD1 matching 9 bases. This CDR3 region has 17 residues. The germline V gene encodes CDR1 LNHNV and CDR2 YYDKDF (reference sequence). After removal of 0 bases from V and 3 bases from J, the junction contained 7 bases not matched to a gene. The CDR3 nucleotides read TGTGCCACCAGCAGAGATATGGGACAGGGATGGACAGATACGCAGTATTTT. It encodes CATSRDMGQGWTDTQYF.

The chain combines TRBV6-2 or TRBV6-3 with TRBJ2-7; D perhaps matches TRBD2 (6 bases). This CDR3 is 15 amino acids long. V was trimmed by 2 bases and J by 5 bases, leaving 16 bases between them. Germline V gene lookup returns CDR1 MNHEY and CDR2 SVGEGT. CDR3 sequence (DNA): TGTGCCAGCAGTTACATGGGGAGGAGTAACAACGAGCAGTACTTC. It translates to CASSYMGRSNNEQYF.

The CDR3 nucleotides read TGTGCCAGCAGCTTAGATCCAGGTGCCTACAATGAGCAGTTCTTC. Translation: CASSLDPGAYNEQFF. The rearrangement uses TRBV7-2 and TRBJ2-1; D is uncertain. V was pared by 1 base and J by 2 bases, with 9 bases between. Germline V lookup: CDR1 SGHTA, CDR2 FQGNSA. The CDR3 has 15 residues.

This rearrangement joins TRBV28 to TRBJ1-6; maybe TRBD1 (5 bases). The CDR3 is made up of 13 amino acids. CDR1 and CDR2 (germline): MDHEN, SYDVKM. Trimming removed 2 bases at V and 7 bases at J, with 6 bases between. The CDR3, as DNA: TGTGCCAGCAGTTTAGCAGGGAATTCACCCCTCCACTTT. Protein: CASSLAGNSPLHF.

The V call is TRBV5-1, the J call TRBJ1-1; D is undetermined. CDR3 length: 13 amino acids. Deletions cut 0 bases from V and 4 bases from J, with 7 bases between. Germline V CDR1 and CDR2: SGHRS, YFSETQ. CDR3 loop: CASSLGEFTEAFF. The CDR3 DNA sequence: TGCGCCAGCAGCTTGGGGGAGTTCACTGAAGCTTTCTTT.

This rearrangement joins TRBV7-9 to TRBJ2-1; 9 bases agree with TRBD2. Germline loops: CDR1 SEHNR, CDR2 FQNEAQ (reference sequence). This CDR3 comprises 14 residues. J gave up 5 bases and V 5 bases, and 4 bases lay outside the gene matches. The CDR3 DNA sequence: TGTGCCAGCAGCCGACTAGCGGAGAACAATGAGCAGTTCTTC. Its protein is CASSRLAENNEQFF. Full variable domain (remainder filled in from reference TRBV7-9 and TRBJ2-1): DTGVSQNPRHKITKRGQNVTFRCDPISEHNRLYWYRQTLGQGPEFLTYFQNEAQLEKSRLLSDRFSAERPKGSFSTLEIQRTEQGDSAMYLCASSRLAENNEQFFGPGTRLTVL.

The CDR3 loop is CASSQVLGDRELFF. The CDR3 DNA reads TGCGCCAGCAGCCAAGTTTTGGGGGACAGGGAGCTGTTTTTT. The chain employs TRBV4-1 and TRBJ2-2, with D perhaps TRBD1 (6 bases). The CDR3 has 14 amino acids. The V gene's germline CDR1 is MGHRA and CDR2 YSYEKL. V lost 1 base to trimming and J lost 9 bases, with 12 bases between them.

The V and J genes are TRBV29-1 and TRBJ2-7; 12 nucleotides align to TRBD2. The ends lost 7 bases at V and 7 bases at J; junction bases unmatched: 5. Germline CDR1 is SQVTM and CDR2 is ANQGSEA. The CDR3 has 12 residues. CDR3 coding DNA: TGCAGCGCACTAGCGGGAGGCGGGGAGCAGTACTTC. Translation gives CSALAGGGEQYF.

This rearrangement joins TRBV27 to TRBJ1-4; TRBD1 might be the D (6 bases). The germline V and J ends were trimmed by 10 bases and 7 bases, with 19 bases remaining between them. Germline V gene lookup returns CDR1 MNHEY and CDR2 SMNVEV (reference sequence). This CDR3 is 14 amino acids long. CDR3 sequence: CATSLGGGGEKLFF. The CDR3 bases are TGTGCCACCTCACTTGGTGGGGGCGGTGAAAAACTGTTTTTT.

The chain has TRBV27 and TRBJ2-1, with D hard to call. Germline CDR1 is MNHEY and CDR2 is SMNVEV (reference sequence). This CDR3 has 16 amino acids. V was cut by 0 bases and J by 2 bases, with 11 bases left in between. DNA of the CDR3: TGTGCCAGCAGTTTATCCGAGGTAGCAGCCTACAATGAGCAGTTCTTC. Protein: CASSLSEVAAYNEQFF.

The chain carries TRBV9 and TRBJ1-3; D gene ambiguous. The germline V gene encodes CDR1 SGDLS and CDR2 YYNGEE. The CDR3 contains 16 residues. Trimming shortened V by 1 base and J by 0 bases, and 11 bases separated the two germline ends. The CDR3 protein is CASSVSPYSSGNTIYF. In nucleotides, the CDR3 is TGTGCCAGCAGCGTATCTCCCTATAGCTCTGGAAACACCATATATTTT.

This rearrangement joins TRBV28 to TRBJ1-6; 10 nucleotides match TRBD1. Trimming took 5 bases from V and 9 from J; bases not matched to a gene: 7. The CDR3 is 15 residues long. CDR1 and CDR2 from the germline V gene are MDHEN and SYDVKM. The chain's CDR3 is CASSPRQGAGSPLHF. DNA of the CDR3: TGTGCCAGCAGTCCTCGACAGGGGGCGGGTTCACCCCTCCACTTT.

The rearrangement links TRBV6-5 to TRBJ2-1; 8 bases match TRBD2. The germline V gene has CDR1 MNHEY and CDR2 SVGAGI. The length of the CDR3 is 16 residues. Germline trimming cut 0 bases from V and 8 bases from J; bases unmatched to any gene: 9. CDR3 loop: CASSYSSVSGIYEQFF. The CDR3, as DNA: TGTGCCAGCAGTTACTCATCGGTTAGCGGGATCTATGAGCAGTTCTTC.

This clone has just a few counts. This chain connects TRBV19 to TRBJ2-7; maybe TRBD1 (6 bases). This CDR3 is 13 amino acids long. Germline V gene sequence: CDR1 LNHDA, CDR2 SQIVND (reference sequence). V lost 8 bases, J lost 5 bases, and 16 bases lay in between. CDR3 DNA: TGTGCCAGTTCCTACAGGGCCTCGGACGAGCAGTACTTC. Translated, it gives CASSYRASDEQYF.

The chain's CDR3 is CASSLCGMASGRARETQYF. The CDR3 DNA sequence: TGTGCCAGCAGTTTGTGTGGCATGGCAAGCGGGAGGGCGAGAGAGACCCAGTACTTC. The V gene is TRBV27, the J gene TRBJ2-5, with 10 bases fitting TRBD2. Per the germline V gene, CDR1 is MNHEY and CDR2 is SMNVEV (reference sequence). With 3 bases clipped from V and 4 bases from J, the junction kept 17 bases outside the gene matches. CDR3 length: 19 residues.

The chain combines TRBV27 with TRBJ2-4; tentatively, D is TRBD1 (7 bases). The CDR3 totals 14 residues. V shed 6 bases and J shed 8 bases, with 17 bases lying between them. The germline V gene has CDR1 MNHEY and CDR2 SMNVEV (reference sequence). CDR3 coding DNA: TGTGCCAGCAGCCTAGGGCCCAGGGGGGACATTCAGTACTTC. Translated: CASSLGPRGDIQYF.

The CDR3 protein is CASSQDSAPFDTGELFF. The DNA for the CDR3 is TGCGCCAGCAGCCAAGATAGCGCTCCCTTCGACACCGGGGAGCTGTTTTTT. V is TRBV4-3 and J is TRBJ2-2; D is possibly TRBD2 (5 bases). In germline, CDR1 is LGHNA, CDR2 YSLEER. The CDR3 is made up of 17 amino acids. Trimming left V 0 bases short and J 3 bases short, with 14 bases between.

This clone was seen a single time. The V gene is TRBV29-1, the J gene TRBJ2-1; the match to TRBD2 covers 10 bases. V shed 5 bases and J 0 bases; nucleotides not matched to a gene: 4. The CDR3 is made up of 15 amino acids. CDR1 SQVTM and CDR2 ANQGSEA come from the germline V gene. This CDR3 is CSVSPSGSSYNEQFF. CDR3 in DNA: TGCAGCGTTTCGCCTAGCGGGAGCTCCTACAATGAGCAGTTCTTC.

In its sample, this clone was seen once. V is TRBV30 and J is TRBJ1-2; 9 bases are shared with TRBD1. Per the germline V gene, CDR1 is GTSNPN and CDR2 is SVGIG (reference sequence). The CDR3 is made up of 12 amino acids. The ends lost 5 bases at V and 10 bases at J; junction bases unmatched: 8. In DNA, the CDR3 is TGTGCCTGGGAGGGGGACAGGGACCTCTACACCTTC. Translated, it gives CAWEGDRDLYTF.

CDR3 coding DNA: TGTGCCACAGCTTCGGGACTAGCCAAAAACATTCAGTACTTC. As protein: CATASGLAKNIQYF. The V call is TRBV19, the J call TRBJ2-4; a possible D gene is TRBD2 (6 bases). CDR3 size: 14 residues. Germline CDR1 and CDR2: LNHDA and SQIVND (reference sequence). V lost 10 bases and J lost 0, with 13 bases in between.

This chain links TRBV28 with TRBJ2-3; no clear D. Trimming shortened V by 8 bases and J by 2 bases, and 20 bases separated the two germline ends. Germline CDR1 is MDHEN and CDR2 is SYDVKM. This CDR3 is 16 amino acids long. This chain's CDR3 is CASLASWSTVTDTQYF. As DNA, the CDR3 is TGTGCCAGCCTCGCTAGTTGGAGTACTGTCACAGATACGCAGTATTTT.

The J gene is TRBJ2-7, the V gene TRBV13; 11 bases fit TRBD2. V lost 4 bases and J lost 8; bases outside the gene matches: 4. Looked up from germline, CDR1 is PRHDT and CDR2 is FYEKMQ (reference sequence). CDR3 length equals 13 residues. CDR3 protein: CASSSPTSGKQYF. The CDR3 nucleotides read TGTGCCAGCAGCTCCCCGACTAGCGGGAAGCAGTACTTC.

The chain recombines TRBV7-9 with TRBJ2-2, with unresolved D. Per germline, CDR1 SEHNR and CDR2 FQNEAQ (reference sequence). The CDR3 is made up of 15 amino acids. V was trimmed by 0 bases and J by 2 bases, leaving 7 bases between them. The CDR3 loop reads CASSLAPRNTGELFF. DNA of the CDR3: TGTGCCAGCAGCTTAGCCCCCAGAAACACCGGGGAGCTGTTTTTT.

This rearrangement joins TRBV18 to TRBJ1-2; no firm D call. V was trimmed by 3 bases and J by 0 bases, leaving 11 bases between them. CDR3 size: 15 residues. CDR1 is KGHSH, CDR2 LQKENI, per germline. The CDR3 bases are TGTGCCAGCTCACCCCGGGAGCCCGCTAACTATGGCTACACCTTC. As protein: CASSPREPANYGYTF.

This clone has just one count. V usage is TRBV19 and J usage is TRBJ1-6; D ambiguous. CDR3 length: 13 residues. Germline V gene data show CDR1 as LNHDA and CDR2 as SQIVND (reference sequence). Trimming stripped 5 bases from V and 6 bases from J, with 8 bases between. The CDR3 bases are TGTGCCAGTAGTTCCGGTCCTAATTCACCCCTCCACTTT. This codes for CASSSGPNSPLHF.

This chain links TRBV10-3 with TRBJ2-7; TRBD1 agrees at 10 bases. V lost 3 bases and J lost 7; bases outside the gene matches: 9. The CDR3 contains 15 residues. The germline V gene has CDR1 ENHRY and CDR2 SYGVKD. The CDR3 DNA reads as TGTGCCATCAGTGACCCCGGGACAGGGGTGAGGGAGCAGTACTTC. Encoded protein: CAISDPGTGVREQYF.